This T cell receptor (beta chain) was retrieved from a study of CD8+CD57+ T cells in acquired aplastic anemia. Genomic DNA templated the TCR beta VDJ and CDR3 profiling. TCRdb analysed the reads with MiXCR anew, one entry per CDR3 protein. The table shows approximately 170,000 distinct CDR3 sequences, with around half occurring only once. The receptor's source is a human donor in good health, serving as a control. Sequencing was done on a sample of sorted CD4+, CD8+, or CD8+CD57+ T cells (not recorded which) from PBMCs.

CDR3 residues: CSASPHANTEAFF. CDR3 DNA: TGCAGTGCTAGTCCCCATGCGAACACTGAAGCTTTCTTT. V gene TRBV20-1 combines with J gene TRBJ1-1; D gene uncertain. Germline CDR1 reads DFQATT; CDR2 reads SNEGSKA (reference sequence). Trimming pared 3 bases from V and 1 base from J, leaving 9 bases between. This CDR3 has 13 residues.